This is a list of T cell receptor beta chains from one sample in a study of Ad26.COV2.S vaccination and SARS-CoV-2 variants. Assay: immunoSEQ multiplex PCR; the TCRdb copy retains only in-frame clones and omits some. The repertoire holds about 440,000 clones, with around 91% as singletons. The sequences come from peripheral blood, collected in a trial of Ad26.COV2.S vaccine versus placebo. Source of these receptors: a person between 18 and 60 years old who received the Ad26.COV2.S COVID-19 vaccine or a placebo. CDR3s include the opening cysteine and the closing phenylalanine or tryptophan. A D gene is named only where the DNA matches it firmly. Part of the rows lack a size; the others show once, few, many or a class for expanded clones.

DNA: TGTGCCAGCAGAGGACTAGACTCCTACGAGCAGTACTTC; CDR3: CASRGLDSYEQYF; J: TRBJ2-7; D: TRBD2; size: -; V: TRBV12-3/TRBV12-4; length: 13
DNA: TGTGCCAGCAGATACAGGGGAGGGACCAATCAGCCCCAGCATTTT; CDR3: CASRYRGGTNQPQHF; J: TRBJ1-5; D: TRBD1; size: -; V: TRBV27; length: 15
DNA: TGTGCCACCAGCAGAAGTCTCCCCCTTGGAAATAGCTACACCTTC; CDR3: CATSRSLPLGNSYTF; J: TRBJ1-2; D: -; size: few; V: TRBV15; length: 15
DNA: TGTGCCAGCAGCTTAATGGGACTAGGGGATACGCAGTATTTT; CDR3: CASSLMGLGDTQYF; J: TRBJ2-3; D: TRBD2; size: -; V: TRBV7-2; length: 14
DNA: TGCGCCAGCAGCTCAGGGGGGAACTCCTACAATGAGCAGTTCTTC; CDR3: CASSSGGNSYNEQFF; J: TRBJ2-1; D: -; size: -; V: TRBV5-1; length: 15
DNA: TGTGCCAGCAGCTTAGAGCTTGGGGGACTAGCGGAAGCGAGCTCCTACAATGAGCAGTTCTTC; CDR3: CASSLELGGLAEASSYNEQFF; J: TRBJ2-1; D: TRBD2; size: once; V: TRBV11-3; length: 21
DNA: TGTGCCACCAGTGACCCCGGACTGGCGACCACAGATACGCAGTATTTT; CDR3: CATSDPGLATTDTQYF; J: TRBJ2-3; D: -; size: -; V: TRBV24-1; length: 16
DNA: TGTGCCAGCAGCTTTAGGCTAGCGGACAATGAGCAGTTCTTC; CDR3: CASSFRLADNEQFF; J: TRBJ2-1; D: TRBD2; size: once; V: TRBV5-4; length: 14
DNA: TGTGCTAGTCCACCCAGGGTCAATGAGCAGTTCTTC; CDR3: CASPPRVNEQFF; J: TRBJ2-1; D: -; size: -; V: TRBV12-5; length: 12
DNA: TGTGCCAGCAGTTTCGGTAGGGGCGATACGCAGTATTTT; CDR3: CASSFGRGDTQYF; J: TRBJ2-3; D: -; size: -; V: TRBV12-3/TRBV12-4; length: 13
DNA: TGTGCCAGCAGTACCTGGGGGGGTGATAGCAATCAGCCCCAGCATTTT; CDR3: CASSTWGGDSNQPQHF; J: TRBJ1-5; D: -; size: -; V: TRBV28; length: 16
DNA: TGTGCCAGCAGTGAACAGGGCGGGACAGCCTACAATGAGCAGTTCTTC; CDR3: CASSEQGGTAYNEQFF; J: TRBJ2-1; D: -; size: once; V: TRBV2; length: 16
DNA: TGTGCCAGCAGCACCGGAAGGGCCCGGGACAGGGGGCGCCTCGGCGGCTACACCTTC; CDR3: CASSTGRARDRGRLGGYTF; J: TRBJ1-2; D: -; size: -; V: TRBV21-1; length: 19
DNA: TGTGCCAGCAGTTACTCAGGAGGGGGGAACACTGAAGCTTTCTTT; CDR3: CASSYSGGGNTEAFF; J: TRBJ1-1; D: -; size: -; V: TRBV6-2/TRBV6-3; length: 15
DNA: TGCGCCAGCAGCTCAGCGGGCCCAGTGGATGAGCAGTTCTTC; CDR3: CASSSAGPVDEQFF; J: TRBJ2-1; D: -; size: -; V: TRBV5-1; length: 14
DNA: TGTGCCAGCTCAATCGGCGGGAACACTGAAGCTTTCTTT; CDR3: CASSIGGNTEAFF; J: TRBJ1-1; D: -; size: once; V: TRBV6-5; length: 13
DNA: TGTGCCAGCAGCAGGGTGCAGGCGGATACGCAGTATTTT; CDR3: CASSRVQADTQYF; J: TRBJ2-3; D: -; size: -; V: TRBV7-8; length: 13
DNA: TGTGCCAGCAGTAAGGACAGGCCTAACACTGAAGCTTTCTTT; CDR3: CASSKDRPNTEAFF; J: TRBJ1-1; D: TRBD1; size: -; V: TRBV25-1; length: 14
DNA: TGTGCCAGCACCCGGACCTTCAGATACGAGCAGTACTTC; CDR3: CASTRTFRYEQYF; J: TRBJ2-7; D: -; size: -; V: TRBV6-5; length: 13
DNA: TGTGCCAGCTCACCCGAGGTCCAAGAGACCCAGTACTTC; CDR3: CASSPEVQETQYF; J: TRBJ2-5; D: -; size: once; V: TRBV18; length: 13
DNA: TGTGCCAGCAGTCTAGCGGGAGACAATGAGCAGTTCTTC; CDR3: CASSLAGDNEQFF; J: TRBJ2-1; D: TRBD2; size: -; V: TRBV27; length: 13
DNA: TGTGCCAGTAGGGGGACAGGGTACGAGCAGTACTTC; CDR3: CASRGTGYEQYF; J: TRBJ2-7; D: TRBD1; size: -; V: TRBV19; length: 12
DNA: TGTGCCTTTCAGGGGGAAACTAATGAAAAACTGTTTTTT; CDR3: CAFQGETNEKLFF; J: TRBJ1-4; D: TRBD1; size: -; V: TRBV30; length: 13
DNA: TGTGCCAGCAGCACTTCGACTAGCGTGGGTTACAATGAGCAGTTCTTC; CDR3: CASSTSTSVGYNEQFF; J: TRBJ2-1; D: TRBD2; size: -; V: TRBV5-4; length: 16
DNA: TGTGCCAGCAGTTTCCGGGACAGGGAATACGAGCAGTACTTC; CDR3: CASSFRDREYEQYF; J: TRBJ2-7; D: TRBD1; size: -; V: TRBV27; length: 14
DNA: TGCGCCAGCAGCCAAGTAGCAGGACAGGCCAATCAGCCCCAGCATTTT; CDR3: CASSQVAGQANQPQHF; J: TRBJ1-5; D: TRBD1; size: once; V: TRBV4-1; length: 16
DNA: TGTGCCAGCAGCCCCGGGGGTCAAGAGACCCAGTACTTC; CDR3: CASSPGGQETQYF; J: TRBJ2-5; D: -; size: -; V: TRBV12-3/TRBV12-4; length: 13
DNA: TGTGCCAGCAGAGAGACAGTTAACGGGGAGCTGTTTTTT; CDR3: CASRETVNGELFF; J: TRBJ2-2; D: -; size: -; V: TRBV5-5; length: 13
DNA: TGTGCCAGCAGCTTAGGACTAGCGGGAGGTCCGCGCACAGATACGCAGTATTTT; CDR3: CASSLGLAGGPRTDTQYF; J: TRBJ2-3; D: TRBD2; size: -; V: TRBV7-9; length: 18
DNA: TGTGCCAGCAAGCCGGAATTGAACTACGAGCAGTACTTC; CDR3: CASKPELNYEQYF; J: TRBJ2-7; D: -; size: few; V: TRBV6-5; length: 13
DNA: TGTGCCAGCAGCTGGGGACAGGGGGGGAACACTGAAGCTTTCTTT; CDR3: CASSWGQGGNTEAFF; J: TRBJ1-1; D: TRBD1; size: few; V: TRBV5-4; length: 15
DNA: TGTGCCAGCAGTTTAATACTAGCGGGAGGATTGTCAGATACGCAGTATTTT; CDR3: CASSLILAGGLSDTQYF; J: TRBJ2-3; D: TRBD2; size: -; V: TRBV27; length: 17
DNA: TGTGCCAGCAGTGAGAACATCCGGACAGGGGCTAGCAATCAGCCCCAGCATTTT; CDR3: CASSENIRTGASNQPQHF; J: TRBJ1-5; D: TRBD1; size: -; V: TRBV6-1; length: 18
DNA: TGTGCCAGTAGTATAAGGACGAGCTCCTATAATTCACCCCTCCACTTT; CDR3: CASSIRTSSYNSPLHF; J: TRBJ1-6; D: -; size: -; V: TRBV19; length: 16
DNA: TGTGCCAGCAGCGTAGACTTATCGGGGCTGGGCAACTCCTACGAGCAGTACTTC; CDR3: CASSVDLSGLGNSYEQYF; J: TRBJ2-7; D: -; size: few; V: TRBV9; length: 18
DNA: TGTGCCAGCAGCGTAGGGGTGTACGGGGCTGAAGCTTTCTTT; CDR3: CASSVGVYGAEAFF; J: TRBJ1-1; D: -; size: -; V: TRBV9; length: 14
DNA: TGTGCCAGCCTTTCTGGGGCCAACGTCCTGACTTTC; CDR3: CASLSGANVLTF; J: TRBJ2-6; D: -; size: -; V: TRBV6-5; length: 12
DNA: TGTGCCAGCAGCCCCCGTGGCACGAAGGCTAGCGGGACCACAGATACGCAGTATTTT; CDR3: CASSPRGTKASGTTDTQYF; J: TRBJ2-3; D: TRBD2; size: -; V: TRBV9; length: 19
DNA: TGTGCCAGCAGTTTAGTTCCCGAGACCCAGTACTTC; CDR3: CASSLVPETQYF; J: TRBJ2-5; D: -; size: -; V: TRBV12-3/TRBV12-4; length: 12
DNA: TGTGCCAGCAGCTTAGGGGGCAAAAACGAGCAGTACTTC; CDR3: CASSLGGKNEQYF; J: TRBJ2-7; D: TRBD1; size: once; V: TRBV5-5; length: 13